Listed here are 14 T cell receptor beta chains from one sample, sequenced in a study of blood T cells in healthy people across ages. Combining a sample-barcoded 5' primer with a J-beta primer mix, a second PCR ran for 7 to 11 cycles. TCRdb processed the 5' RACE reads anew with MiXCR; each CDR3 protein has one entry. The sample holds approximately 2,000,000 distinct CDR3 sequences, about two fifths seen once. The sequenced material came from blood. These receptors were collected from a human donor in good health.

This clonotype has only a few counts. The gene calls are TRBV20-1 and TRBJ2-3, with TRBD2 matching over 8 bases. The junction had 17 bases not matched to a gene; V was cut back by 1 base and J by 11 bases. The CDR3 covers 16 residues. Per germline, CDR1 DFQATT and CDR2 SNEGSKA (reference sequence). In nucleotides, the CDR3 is TGCAGTGCTAGAGTTCGCCGGACGGGGGGGACGGGGAAGCAGTATTTT. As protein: CSARVRRTGGTGKQYF.

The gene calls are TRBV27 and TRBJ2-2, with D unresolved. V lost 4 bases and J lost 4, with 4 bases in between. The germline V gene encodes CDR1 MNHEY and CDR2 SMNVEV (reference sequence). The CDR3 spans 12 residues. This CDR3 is CASSWATGELFF. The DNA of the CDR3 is TGTGCCAGCAGTTGGGCCACCGGGGAGCTGTTTTTT.

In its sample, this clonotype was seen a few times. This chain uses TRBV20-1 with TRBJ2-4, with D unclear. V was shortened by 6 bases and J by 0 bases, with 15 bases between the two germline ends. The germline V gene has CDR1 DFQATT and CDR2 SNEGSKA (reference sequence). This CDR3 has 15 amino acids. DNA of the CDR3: TGCAGTGCCAACCGCCCGGGCGGAGCCAAAAACATTCAGTACTTC. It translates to CSANRPGGAKNIQYF.

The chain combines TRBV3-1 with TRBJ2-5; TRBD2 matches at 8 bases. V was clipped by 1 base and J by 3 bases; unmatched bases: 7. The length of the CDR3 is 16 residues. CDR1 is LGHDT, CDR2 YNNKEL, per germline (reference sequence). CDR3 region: CASSQGSGTREETQYF. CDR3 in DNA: TGTGCCAGCAGCCAAGGGTCCGGGACTAGGGAAGAGACCCAGTACTTC.

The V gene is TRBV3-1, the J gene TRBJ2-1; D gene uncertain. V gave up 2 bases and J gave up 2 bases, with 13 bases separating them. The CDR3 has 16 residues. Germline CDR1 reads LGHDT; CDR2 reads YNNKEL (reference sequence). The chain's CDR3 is CASSQIGYNPYNEQFF. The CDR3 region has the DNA TGTGCCAGCAGCCAAATTGGGTATAACCCCTACAATGAGCAGTTCTTC.

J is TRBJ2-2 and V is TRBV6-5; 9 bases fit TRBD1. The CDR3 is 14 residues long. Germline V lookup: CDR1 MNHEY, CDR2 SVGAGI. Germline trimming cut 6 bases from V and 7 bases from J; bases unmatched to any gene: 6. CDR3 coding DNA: TGTGCCAGCAGGAGCGGACAGGGGATCGGGGAGCTGTTTTTT. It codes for CASRSGQGIGELFF.

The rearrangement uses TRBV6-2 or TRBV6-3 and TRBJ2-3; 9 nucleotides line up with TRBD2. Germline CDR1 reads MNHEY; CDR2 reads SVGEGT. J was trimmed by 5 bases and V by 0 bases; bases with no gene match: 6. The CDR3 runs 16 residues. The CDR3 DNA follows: TGTGCCAGCAGTTACTCGAGGCGGGGGGGCCTAGATACGCAGTATTTT. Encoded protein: CASSYSRRGGLDTQYF.

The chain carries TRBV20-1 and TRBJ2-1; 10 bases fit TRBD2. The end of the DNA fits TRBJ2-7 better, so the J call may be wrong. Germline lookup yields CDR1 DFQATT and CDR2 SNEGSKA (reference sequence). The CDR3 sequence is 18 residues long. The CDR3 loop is CSARDSSGGPSSYNEQYF. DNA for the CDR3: TGCAGTGCTAGAGATAGTAGCGGGGGGCCGAGCTCCTACAATGAGCAGTACTTC.

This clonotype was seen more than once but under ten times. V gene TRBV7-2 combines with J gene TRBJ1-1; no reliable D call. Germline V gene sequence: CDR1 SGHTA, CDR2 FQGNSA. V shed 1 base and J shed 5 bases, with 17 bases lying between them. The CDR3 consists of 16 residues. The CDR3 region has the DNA TGTGCCAGCAGCTTAGTCTGGGCGGCAGAATCAACTGAAGCTTTCTTT. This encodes CASSLVWAAESTEAFF.

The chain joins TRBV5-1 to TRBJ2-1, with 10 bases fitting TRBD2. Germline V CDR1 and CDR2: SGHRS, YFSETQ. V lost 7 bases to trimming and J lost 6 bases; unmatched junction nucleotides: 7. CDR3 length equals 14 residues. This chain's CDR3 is CASGSAGGSNEQFF. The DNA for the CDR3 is TGCGCCAGCGGATCAGCGGGGGGGAGCAATGAGCAGTTCTTC.

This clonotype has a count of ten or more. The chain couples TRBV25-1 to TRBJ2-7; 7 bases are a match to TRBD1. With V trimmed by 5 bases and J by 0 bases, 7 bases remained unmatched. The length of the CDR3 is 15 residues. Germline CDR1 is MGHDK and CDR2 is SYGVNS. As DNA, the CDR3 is TGTGCCAGCAGTTTGTCCGGGACAGCCTCCTACGAGCAGTACTTC. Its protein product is CASSLSGTASYEQYF.

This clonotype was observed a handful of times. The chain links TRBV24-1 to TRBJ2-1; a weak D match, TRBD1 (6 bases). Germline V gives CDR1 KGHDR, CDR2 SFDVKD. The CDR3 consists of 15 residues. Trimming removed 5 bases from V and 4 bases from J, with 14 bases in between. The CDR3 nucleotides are TGTGCCACCAGTGTTTTAACAGGGTCTTACAATGAGCAGTTCTTC. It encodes CATSVLTGSYNEQFF.

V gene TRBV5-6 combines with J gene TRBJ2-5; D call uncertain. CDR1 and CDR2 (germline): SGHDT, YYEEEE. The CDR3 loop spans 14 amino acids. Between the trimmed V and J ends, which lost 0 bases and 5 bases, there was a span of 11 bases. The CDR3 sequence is CASSLGPWRETQYF. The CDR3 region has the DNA TGTGCCAGCAGCTTGGGACCTTGGCGGGAGACCCAGTACTTC.

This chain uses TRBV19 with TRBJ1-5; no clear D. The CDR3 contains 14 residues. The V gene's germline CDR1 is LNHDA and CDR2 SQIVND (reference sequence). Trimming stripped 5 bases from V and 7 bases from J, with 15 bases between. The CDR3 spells CASSPQRGIQPQHF. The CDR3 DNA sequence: TGTGCCAGTAGTCCACAGCGGGGAATCCAGCCCCAGCATTTT.